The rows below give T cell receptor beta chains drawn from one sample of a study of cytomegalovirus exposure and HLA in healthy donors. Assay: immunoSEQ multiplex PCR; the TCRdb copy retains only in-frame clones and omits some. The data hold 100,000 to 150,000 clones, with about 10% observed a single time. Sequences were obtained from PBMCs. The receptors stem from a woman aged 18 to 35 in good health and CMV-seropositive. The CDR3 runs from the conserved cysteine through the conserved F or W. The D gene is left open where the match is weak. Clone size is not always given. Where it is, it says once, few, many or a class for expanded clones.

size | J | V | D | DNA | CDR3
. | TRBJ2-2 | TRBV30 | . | TGTGCCTGGAGTTCAGGGGTCGGGGAGCTGTTTTTT | CAWSSGVGELFF
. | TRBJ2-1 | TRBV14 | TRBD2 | TGTGCCAGCAGCCAAGGGAGCGGGAGCTCCTACAATGAGCAGTTCTTC | CASSQGSGSSYNEQFF
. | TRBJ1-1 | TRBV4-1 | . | TGCGCCAGCAGCCAAGGACAACTGAACACTGAAGCTTTCTTT | CASSQGQLNTEAFF
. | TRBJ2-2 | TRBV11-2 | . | TGTGCCAGCAGCTTCGTGGGGGGTGCCACCGGGGAGCTGTTTTTT | CASSFVGGATGELFF
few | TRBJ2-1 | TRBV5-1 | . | TGCGCCAGCAGAGAGGGAGTTGTCTACAATGAGCAGTTCTTC | CASREGVVYNEQFF
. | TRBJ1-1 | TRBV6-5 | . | TGTGCCAGCAGGAGGGGGGGTTTGAACACTGAAGCTTTCTTT | CASRRGGLNTEAFF
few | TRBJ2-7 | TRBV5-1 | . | TGCGCCAGCAGCTCGACAGTTTTTGATGGGGAGCAGTACTTC | CASSSTVFDGEQYF
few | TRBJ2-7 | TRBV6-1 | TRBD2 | TGTGCCAGCATCCAATACGGCGGGAGAAGCGACGAGCAGTACTTC | CASIQYGGRSDEQYF
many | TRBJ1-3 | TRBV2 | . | TGTGCCAGCATCAGCGGCTCTGGAAACACCATATATTTT | CASISGSGNTIYF
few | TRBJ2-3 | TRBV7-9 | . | TGTGCCAGCAGCTCCTTGACAGGCACAGATACGCAGTATTTT | CASSSLTGTDTQYF
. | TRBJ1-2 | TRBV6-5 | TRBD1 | TGTGCCAGCAGCAGGACAGGTCGTGGCTACACCTTC | CASSRTGRGYTF
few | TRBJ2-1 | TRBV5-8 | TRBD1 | TGTGCCAGCAGCTTGGATGGACAGGGGCAAGGGAGTGAGCAGTTCTTC | CASSLDGQGQGSEQFF
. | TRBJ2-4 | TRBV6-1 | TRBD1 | TGTGCCAGCAGTCCAAAGCGGGGACAGGGTCAGTACTTC | CASSPKRGQGQYF
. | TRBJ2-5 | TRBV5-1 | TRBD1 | TGCGCCAGCAGTTACCCGGACAGGGCGGGGACCCAGTACTTC | CASSYPDRAGTQYF
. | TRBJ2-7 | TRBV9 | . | TGTGCCAGCAGCGTAGGCGCCGGGGTACGGTATGAGCAGTACTTC | CASSVGAGVRYEQYF
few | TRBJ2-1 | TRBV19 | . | TGTGCCAGTAGTATGGGGCGTGGGCAGTTCTTC | CASSMGRGQFF
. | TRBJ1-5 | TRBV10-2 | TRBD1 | TGCGCCAGCAGTGAAGGACAGGGAAGAAAGGATTTT | CASSEGQGRKDF
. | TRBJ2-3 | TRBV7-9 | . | TGTGCCAGCGCGGCGTCATCCCCTTCGCAGTATTTT | CASAASSPSQYF
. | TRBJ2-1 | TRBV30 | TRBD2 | TGTGCCTGGACTAGCGGGACGAATGAGCAGTTCTTC | CAWTSGTNEQFF
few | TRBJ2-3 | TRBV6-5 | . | TGTGCCAGCAGTTACGCGCGGAGGGCACTAGATACGCAGTATTTT | CASSYARRALDTQYF
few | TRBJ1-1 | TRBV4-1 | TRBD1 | TGCGCCAGCAGCCCTCCGACAGGGGGGAACACTGAAGCTTTCTTT | CASSPPTGGNTEAFF
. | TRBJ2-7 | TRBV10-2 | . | TGCGCCAGCAGTGAGCCGAGTTCGCAGTACTTC | CASSEPSSQYF
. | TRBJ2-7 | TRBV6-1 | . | TGTGCCAGCAGTGAATTCCGGTCCGGTACTGAGCAGTACTTC | CASSEFRSGTEQYF
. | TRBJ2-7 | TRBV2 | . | TGTGCCAGCAGTGATATCCCTGCGGGCGAGCAGTACTTC | CASSDIPAGEQYF
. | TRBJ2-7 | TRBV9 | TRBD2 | TGTGCCAGCAGCGTCGGACTAGCGGACTCCTACGAGCAGTACTTC | CASSVGLADSYEQYF
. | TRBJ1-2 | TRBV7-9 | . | TGTGCCAGCAGCCCCTCCGGGTACAGGGACGGAGATGGCTACACCTTC | CASSPSGYRDGDGYTF
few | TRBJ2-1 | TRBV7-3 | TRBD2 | TGTGCCAGCAGCACCACCTCTTTAGCGGGAAAGACAAATGAGCAGTTCTTC | CASSTTSLAGKTNEQFF
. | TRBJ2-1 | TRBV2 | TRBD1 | TGTGCCAGCAGTAAACAGGGGAATGAGCAGTTCTTC | CASSKQGNEQFF
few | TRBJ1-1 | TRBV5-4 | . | TGTGCCAGCAGCCGGGGAGGAGGGATCCCTGAAGCTTTCTTT | CASSRGGGIPEAFF
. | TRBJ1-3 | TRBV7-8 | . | TGTGCCAGCAGCTTAGTTGTTCCCCCTCGCAGGGGAAACACCATATATTTT | CASSLVVPPRRGNTIYF
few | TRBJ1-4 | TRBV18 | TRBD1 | TGTGCCAGCTCACCACAGGGGACAGGGAATGAAAAACTGTTTTTT | CASSPQGTGNEKLFF
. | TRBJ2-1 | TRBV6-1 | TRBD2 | TGTGCCAGCAGCCCTTTTAGCGGGGGGGGGAATGAGCAGTTCTTC | CASSPFSGGGNEQFF
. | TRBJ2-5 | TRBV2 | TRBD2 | TGTGCCAGCAGAGCGGATATAGCGGGAGGGACCCAGTACTTC | CASRADIAGGTQYF
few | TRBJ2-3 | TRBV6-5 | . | TGTGCCAGCAGTCCCAGGGTGGTTAGTACAGATACGCAGTATTTT | CASSPRVVSTDTQYF